This is a list of T cell receptor beta chains from one sample in a study of blood T cell repertoires in COVID-19. Sequenced by immunoSEQ multiplex PCR; TCRdb stores in-frame clones only, minus some. Of about 130,000 clones in the sample, about 80% were seen once. The specimen sequenced was peripheral blood. The receptor source for this set is a man in his forties or fifties with active or convalescent COVID-19. Both conserved end residues are part of each CDR3. D genes are given only for firm matches. Not all rows give a size; the values are once, few, many and, for expanded clones, a class.

DNA: TGTGCCAGCGGGGGGGTTGCCCGCAATGAGCAGTTCTTC
CDR3: CASGGVARNEQFF
V: TRBV14
J: TRBJ2-1
size: .
D: TRBD2

DNA: TGTGCCAGCAGCTTCACTAGCGGGGGGCAGAATGAGCAGTTCTTC
CDR3: CASSFTSGGQNEQFF
V: TRBV7-3
J: TRBJ2-1
size: .
D: TRBD2

DNA: TGTGCCAGCTCAATGGGACTAGCGGGGGGCTCAGATACGCAGTATTTT
CDR3: CASSMGLAGGSDTQYF
V: TRBV18
J: TRBJ2-3
size: .
D: TRBD2

DNA: TGTGCCAGCAGCTCTCCGGACAGGTCTGAAAAACTGTTTTTT
CDR3: CASSSPDRSEKLFF
V: TRBV7-9
J: TRBJ1-4
size: once
D: TRBD1

DNA: TGCGCCAGCGGGCCGGGTGAGGGGGCCCAAGAGACCCAGTACTTC
CDR3: CASGPGEGAQETQYF
V: TRBV5-1
J: TRBJ2-5
size: .
D: TRBD1

DNA: TGTGCCAGCAGCTCAAAGACTAGCGGGGGGGTCAACGAGCAGTACTTC
CDR3: CASSSKTSGGVNEQYF
V: TRBV7-2
J: TRBJ2-7
size: .
D: TRBD2

DNA: TGTGCCAGCAGATTACGTACAGAGCCTACGGTGTCTCTGTACTTC
CDR3: CASRLRTEPTVSLYF
V: TRBV6-5
J: TRBJ2-7
size: .
D: .

DNA: TGTGCCAGCAGTAACAGGGGGAATGAAAAACTGTTTTTT
CDR3: CASSNRGNEKLFF
V: TRBV12-3/TRBV12-4
J: TRBJ1-4
size: .
D: TRBD1

DNA: TGTGCCAGCAGCGTAGGAGGGGGAGCTAACTATGGCTACACCTTC
CDR3: CASSVGGGANYGYTF
V: TRBV9
J: TRBJ1-2
size: .
D: .

DNA: TGCGCCAGCAGGGCGGGACAGGAGTACGGCGAGCAGTACTTC
CDR3: CASRAGQEYGEQYF
V: TRBV5-1
J: TRBJ2-7
size: .
D: TRBD1

DNA: TGTGCCAGCAGCCGAGGACTAGCGGGGGTTCAGACCCAGTACTTC
CDR3: CASSRGLAGVQTQYF
V: TRBV14
J: TRBJ2-5
size: once
D: TRBD2

DNA: TGTGCCAGCAGCCAGCAGGGGATGACTGAAGCTTTCTTT
CDR3: CASSQQGMTEAFF
V: TRBV14
J: TRBJ1-1
size: .
D: .

DNA: TGTGCCAGCAGCTTTGGACAGGGAAAAGCTTTCTTT
CDR3: CASSFGQGKAFF
V: TRBV7-9
J: TRBJ1-1
size: medium-sized
D: TRBD1

DNA: TGCGCCAGCGGGACAGGGGATCTGACTGAAGCTTTCTTT
CDR3: CASGTGDLTEAFF
V: TRBV10-2
J: TRBJ1-1
size: .
D: TRBD1

DNA: TGTGCCAGCAGTTACGCCCGACAGGGATTCTCTGAAGCTTTCTTT
CDR3: CASSYARQGFSEAFF
V: TRBV6-2/TRBV6-3
J: TRBJ1-1
size: .
D: TRBD1

DNA: TGTGCCAGCAGAGAAACTAGCGGGGGGGCCCATGAGCAGTTCTTC
CDR3: CASRETSGGAHEQFF
V: TRBV6-4
J: TRBJ2-1
size: .
D: TRBD2

DNA: TGTGCCAGCTCACCGTCTGAGAGGACAGGGGGACGCGAGCAGTACTTC
CDR3: CASSPSERTGGREQYF
V: TRBV18
J: TRBJ2-7
size: once
D: TRBD1

DNA: TGTGCCAGCAGCGTGGACAGAGACTCTGGAAACACCATATATTTT
CDR3: CASSVDRDSGNTIYF
V: TRBV7-8
J: TRBJ1-3
size: .
D: .

DNA: TGCGCCAGCAGCTTCGACAGGGGAAGTGCAACTAATGAAAAACTGTTTTTT
CDR3: CASSFDRGSATNEKLFF
V: TRBV5-1
J: TRBJ1-4
size: .
D: TRBD1

DNA: TGTGCCAGCAGCTTATTTCCTAGCGGAGCCAAAAACATTCAGTACTTC
CDR3: CASSLFPSGAKNIQYF
V: TRBV7-2
J: TRBJ2-4
size: few
D: TRBD2

DNA: TGTGCCAGCAGCCAAGAACGGGAGGGGAGGCCTGAAGCTTTCTTT
CDR3: CASSQEREGRPEAFF
V: TRBV3-1/TRBV3-2
J: TRBJ1-1
size: .
D: .

DNA: TGTGCCAGTAGTTCTCGACGGAGCACGAACACCGGGGAGCTGTTTTTT
CDR3: CASSSRRSTNTGELFF
V: TRBV19
J: TRBJ2-2
size: .
D: .

DNA: TGTGCCAGCTCACCACCGGGGGGTCTCGCTTCACCCCTCCACTTT
CDR3: CASSPPGGLASPLHF
V: TRBV18
J: TRBJ1-6
size: .
D: .

DNA: TGCGCCAGCAGCCTCGACAGGGATAATTCACCCCTCCACTTT
CDR3: CASSLDRDNSPLHF
V: TRBV4-3
J: TRBJ1-6
size: .
D: TRBD1

DNA: TGTGCCAGCAGAACAGGTCGGACTGAAGCTTTCTTT
CDR3: CASRTGRTEAFF
V: TRBV6-5
J: TRBJ1-1
size: once
D: .

DNA: TGTGCCAGCTCACCACTCAGCGGGGGGGCCTACGAGCAGTACTTC
CDR3: CASSPLSGGAYEQYF
V: TRBV18
J: TRBJ2-7
size: .
D: TRBD2

DNA: TGTGCCTGGAGTAGGACTTTGTCACCCCTCCACTTT
CDR3: CAWSRTLSPLHF
V: TRBV30
J: TRBJ1-6
size: .
D: .

DNA: TGTGCCAGCAGCTTAGGCGGGCTCCAAGAGACCCAGTACTTC
CDR3: CASSLGGLQETQYF
V: TRBV5-5
J: TRBJ2-5
size: .
D: .

DNA: TGTGCCACCAGCAGGTTTCCAAGGGGAACCTACGAGCAGTACTTC
CDR3: CATSRFPRGTYEQYF
V: TRBV15
J: TRBJ2-7
size: once
D: .

DNA: TGCGCCAGCAGCTCGAAGGGGGAGAGGACTGAAGCTTTCTTT
CDR3: CASSSKGERTEAFF
V: TRBV5-1
J: TRBJ1-1
size: .
D: .

DNA: TGTGCCAGCAGTGCTGACCTAGGACAGGGACGGTATGGCTACACCTTC
CDR3: CASSADLGQGRYGYTF
V: TRBV25-1
J: TRBJ1-2
size: .
D: TRBD1

DNA: TGTGCCAGCAGGACTACAGGGATAGATGGCTACACCTTC
CDR3: CASRTTGIDGYTF
V: TRBV12-3/TRBV12-4
J: TRBJ1-2
size: .
D: .

DNA: TGTGCCAGCAGCTTGGACCCGGGTGGAGAGACCCAGTACTTC
CDR3: CASSLDPGGETQYF
V: TRBV5-6
J: TRBJ2-5
size: .
D: .

DNA: TGTGCCAGCAGCCCAGGGGGGACAATGGCCAAAGAGACCCAGTACTTC
CDR3: CASSPGGTMAKETQYF
V: TRBV9
J: TRBJ2-5
size: .
D: .

DNA: TGTGCCAGCTCGCCCGGGACAGGTGCCACCGGGGAGCTGTTTTTT
CDR3: CASSPGTGATGELFF
V: TRBV18
J: TRBJ2-2
size: .
D: TRBD1

DNA: TGTGCCAGCAGCCAGGGACAGGGATATGGCTACACCTTC
CDR3: CASSQGQGYGYTF
V: TRBV14
J: TRBJ1-2
size: .
D: TRBD1

DNA: TGCGCCAGCGGATCCGGGACGGCGGGGGAGACCCAGTACTTC
CDR3: CASGSGTAGETQYF
V: TRBV10-1
J: TRBJ2-5
size: .
D: .

DNA: TGTGCCAGCAGCCAAGCCACAGATACGCAGTATTTT
CDR3: CASSQATDTQYF
V: TRBV7-2
J: TRBJ2-3
size: .
D: .

DNA: TGTGCCACAACTCCAGGGGTAAATGAAAAACTGTTTTTT
CDR3: CATTPGVNEKLFF
V: TRBV10-3
J: TRBJ1-4
size: .
D: .

DNA: TGCACCAGCCCTGGGACAGCCTCCGCCCGCTATGGCTACACCTTC
CDR3: CTSPGTASARYGYTF
V: TRBV1
J: TRBJ1-2
size: .
D: .

DNA: TGTGCCAGCAGCTTTAGGCGAGGCACCGGGGAGCTGTTTTTT
CDR3: CASSFRRGTGELFF
V: TRBV5-6
J: TRBJ2-2
size: .
D: .

DNA: TGTGCCAGCAGCATCTTAGCGGGGAGCTACACCGGGGAGCTGTTTTTT
CDR3: CASSILAGSYTGELFF
V: TRBV5-5
J: TRBJ2-2
size: .
D: TRBD2

DNA: TGCGCCAGCAGCCCCAAGACAGGGTCCTATGGCTACACCTTC
CDR3: CASSPKTGSYGYTF
V: TRBV5-1
J: TRBJ1-2
size: few
D: TRBD1

DNA: TGTGCCAGCAGCAAAGGAAGGGGACTAGCGGGGGGAAGCACAGATACGCAGTATTTT
CDR3: CASSKGRGLAGGSTDTQYF
V: TRBV21-1
J: TRBJ2-3
size: .
D: .

DNA: TGTGCCAGCAGCCCCTCATACAGGGGTTACAATGAGCAGTTCTTC
CDR3: CASSPSYRGYNEQFF
V: TRBV7-2
J: TRBJ2-1
size: once
D: TRBD1

DNA: TGTGCCTGGACCTACTCCACCGGGGAGCTGTTTTTT
CDR3: CAWTYSTGELFF
V: TRBV30
J: TRBJ2-2
size: .
D: .

DNA: TGTGCCAGCAGTTACTCGCAGGGGGACTCTGGAAACACCATATATTTT
CDR3: CASSYSQGDSGNTIYF
V: TRBV6-5
J: TRBJ1-3
size: .
D: TRBD1

DNA: TGTGCCAGCAGCCAAGAAGAACAGGGCTACTCCTACGAGCAGTACTTC
CDR3: CASSQEEQGYSYEQYF
V: TRBV4-2
J: TRBJ2-7
size: .
D: .

DNA: TGCGCCAGCAGCCAGCAGACAGCAATGAGCACAGATACGCAGTATTTT
CDR3: CASSQQTAMSTDTQYF
V: TRBV4-3
J: TRBJ2-3
size: .
D: .

DNA: TGTGCCAGCAGTCAGAAAATCGGAAACACCATATATTTT
CDR3: CASSQKIGNTIYF
V: TRBV12-3/TRBV12-4
J: TRBJ1-3
size: .
D: .

DNA: TGTGCCACCAGTGATTCGGTCAATGAGCAGTTCTTC
CDR3: CATSDSVNEQFF
V: TRBV24-1
J: TRBJ2-1
size: .
D: .

DNA: TGTGCCAGCAGCCAAGGGGGGACTAGCGCGATCACAGATACGCAGTATTTT
CDR3: CASSQGGTSAITDTQYF
V: TRBV3-1/TRBV3-2
J: TRBJ2-3
size: .
D: TRBD2

DNA: TGTGCCAGCAGGCCGGAGGGGCTCAGCGGGGAGCTGTTTTTT
CDR3: CASRPEGLSGELFF
V: TRBV9
J: TRBJ2-2
size: .
D: .

DNA: TGTGCCAGCCGTCTAGCGAGAAATGAGCAGTTCTTC
CDR3: CASRLARNEQFF
V: TRBV6-5
J: TRBJ2-1
size: .
D: .

DNA: TGTGCCAGCTCACCCGTCCTAGCGGTCCCTCCCTACGAGCAGTACTTC
CDR3: CASSPVLAVPPYEQYF
V: TRBV18
J: TRBJ2-7
size: .
D: TRBD2

DNA: TGTGCCTGGACCGGGGGGTCCGGCTCTGGAAACACCATATATTTT
CDR3: CAWTGGSGSGNTIYF
V: TRBV30
J: TRBJ1-3
size: .
D: .

DNA: TGTGCCAGCAGTCGGACAGGGCGGCCTGAAGCTTTCTTT
CDR3: CASSRTGRPEAFF
V: TRBV6-5
J: TRBJ1-1
size: .
D: TRBD1

DNA: TGTGCCAGCAGCTCCGGGACAGATACGCAGTATTTT
CDR3: CASSSGTDTQYF
V: TRBV7-9
J: TRBJ2-3
size: .
D: .